This T cell receptor beta chain was found in a study of a mutant IDH1 vaccine in newly diagnosed glioma. Study-wide background: Patients under treatment included about 60% males and about 38% females and had a mean age of approximately 40 years. The earlier regimen, radiotherapy, temozolomide, or both, was most often both.

Data came from immunoSEQ multiplex PCR; TCRdb stores just in-frame clones and leaves some out. The data contain 70,000 to 100,000 clones, around 79% of them seen just once; the ten biggest clones take up nearly 5.5%. Time point denoted: baseline, week 1 (first vaccination visit). This sample's treatment: pre-vaccination baseline after standard-of-care therapy. There were new WHO grade 3 or 4 astrocytomas in the donors, and these were IDH1-mutant and ATRX-lost. With 0 bases removed from V and 6 bases from J, the gap between germline ends came to 15 bases. This CDR3 has 16 amino acids. The germline gives CDR1 LNHDA, CDR2 SQIVND (reference sequence).

This specimen consisted of PBMCs, obtained from a glioma patient treated with radiotherapy, temozolomide or both. V gene TRBV19 combines with J gene TRBJ1-5, with D maybe TRBD1 (6 bases). The TCR sequence derives from a man between 35 and 55 years old with glioma. Some clones in this sample may be carry-over from other donors' samples. The CDR3 coding sequence is TGTGCCAGTAGTATAGAGACAGGCATCCCGATTCAGCCCCAGCATTTT. Translating gives CASSIETGIPIQPQHF.